This TCR beta chain emerged from a study of T-cell memory formation after mild COVID-19 (dated by TCRdb to about 2021). Background on the whole study: TCR sequence clusters from the two donors were found to be largely donor specific. T-cell clones expanding and contracting after mild COVID-19 in two donors were tracked by longitudinal TCRalpha and TCRbeta repertoire sequencing. The cohort comprised two young, previously healthy adult volunteers, one female and one male.

Sequencing was performed on an Illumina NovaSeq 6000. Using 5'RACE with constant-segment primers, TCRalpha and TCRbeta cDNA libraries were constructed, with sample barcodes and unique molecular identifiers added in the process. RNA was extracted from every sample with Trizol reagent. Library amplification was performed in two PCR steps, and a second sample barcode and Illumina TruSeq adapters were introduced in the second step. Sequencing of libraries was performed on an Illumina NovaSeq with 2 x 150 bp paired-end reads. The original methods were these. Reads were demultiplexed and collapsed into UMI-guided consensus sequences with migec v1.2.7. Using mixcr v2.1.11, UMI consensuses were aligned to TRA and TRB V and J templates and then assembled into clonotypes. Expanded or contracted clonotypes were those called significant by both edgeR and NoisET, with noise models trained on biological replicates. For edgeR calls, a false discovery rate-adjusted p below 0.01 and a log2 fold-change threshold of 1 were applied. PCA with hierarchical clustering of max-normalized trajectories of the 1000 most abundant clonotypes was used as exploratory dynamics analysis. The CD4 or CD8 phenotype of responding clones was assigned using the separately sequenced CD4+ and CD8+ repertoires. In-frame beta chains were kept once TCRdb had trimmed the public reads at Q25 with fastp and called clones with MiXCR. Merged by CDR3 protein, the rows form single entries marked with the most common genes and DNA. The authors' filters were not applied to this entry. Recorded for this sample are hundreds of thousands of distinct CDR3 sequences; about a sixth of them occurred a single time. The biggest ten clones account for around 12% of the sample.

This clonotype was seen a handful of times. It has no known antigen specificity. No base quality information exists; no much larger clone differs at one position. Ficoll-Paque density gradient centrifugation was used to isolate PBMCs. The full study reports these points: From day 15 to 85, contracting clones showed balanced CD4/CD8 phenotypes, whereas a second wave of clones that expanded from day 15 to 37 leaned towards CD4+. Whether the second-wave clones peaking on day 37 were SARS-CoV-2 specific was not confirmed. Contracting CD4+ clones were found mainly in CM and EM memory subsets, while CD8+ clones were enriched in EMRA. Some responding clones were detected in pre-infection memory, suggesting pre-existing cross-reactive memory T cells joined the SARS-CoV-2 response. Only two mild cases were covered in the study, and larger cohorts including severe cases with pre-infection samples were considered necessary.

Input material: PBMCs or a T cell subset sorted from them (not recorded which). The sequence was obtained from an adult woman who had mild COVID-19 (a few samples of this study predate the infection). The sample titles of this study are shuffled in the database, so cell type and time point are left out; the donor was told from shared clones.

The CDR3 protein is CASSHQGGLYYGYTF. The DNA is as follows: TGTGCCAGCAGCCACCAAGGGGGGCTCTACTATGGCTACACCTTC. Recombination linked TRBV6-5 to TRBJ1-2; a weak D assignment points to TRBD1 (6 bases agree). Trimming takes 6 bases from V and 3 bases from J, and the germline ends sit 17 bases apart. The CDR3 starts with the cysteine, ends with the phenylalanine, and has 15 residues. Solely the CDR3 DNA is kept, with 45 bases framed from the first base. According to the germline V gene, CDR1 reads MNHEY and CDR2 reads SVGAGI.